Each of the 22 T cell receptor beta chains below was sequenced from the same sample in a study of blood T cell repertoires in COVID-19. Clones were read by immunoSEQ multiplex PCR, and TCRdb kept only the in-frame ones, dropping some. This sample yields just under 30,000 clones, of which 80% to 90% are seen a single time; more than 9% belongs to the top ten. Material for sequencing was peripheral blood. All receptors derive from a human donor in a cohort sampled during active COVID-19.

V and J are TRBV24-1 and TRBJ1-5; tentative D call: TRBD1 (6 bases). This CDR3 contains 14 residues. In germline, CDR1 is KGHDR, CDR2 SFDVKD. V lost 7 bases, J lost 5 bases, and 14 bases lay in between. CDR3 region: CATSQTGAYQPQHF. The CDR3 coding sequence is TGTGCCACCAGCCAGACAGGTGCTTATCAGCCCCAGCATTTT.

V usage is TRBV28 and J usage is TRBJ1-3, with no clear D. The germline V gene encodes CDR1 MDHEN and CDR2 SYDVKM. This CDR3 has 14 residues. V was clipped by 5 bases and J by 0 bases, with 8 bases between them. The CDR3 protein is CASSLDTSGNTIYF. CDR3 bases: TGTGCCAGCAGTCTTGACACCTCTGGAAACACCATATATTTT.

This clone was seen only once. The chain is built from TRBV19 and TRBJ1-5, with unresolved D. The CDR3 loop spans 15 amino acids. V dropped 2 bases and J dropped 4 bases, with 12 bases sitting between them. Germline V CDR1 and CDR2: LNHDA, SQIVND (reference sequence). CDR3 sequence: CASSISGVQNQPQHF. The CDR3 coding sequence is TGTGCCAGTAGTATATCCGGGGTCCAGAATCAGCCCCAGCATTTT.

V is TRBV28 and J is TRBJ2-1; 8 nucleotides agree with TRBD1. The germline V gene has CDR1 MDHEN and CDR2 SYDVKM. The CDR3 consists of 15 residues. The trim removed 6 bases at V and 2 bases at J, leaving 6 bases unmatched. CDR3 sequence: CASSEDRVAYNEQFF. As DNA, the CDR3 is TGTGCCAGCAGCGAGGACAGGGTCGCCTACAATGAGCAGTTCTTC.

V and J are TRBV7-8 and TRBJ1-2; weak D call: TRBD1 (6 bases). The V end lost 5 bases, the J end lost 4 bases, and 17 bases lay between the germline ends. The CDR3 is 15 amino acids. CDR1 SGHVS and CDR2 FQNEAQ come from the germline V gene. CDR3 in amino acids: CASSLRQVYPYGYTF. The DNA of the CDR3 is TGTGCCAGCAGCCTCAGACAGGTTTACCCCTATGGCTACACCTTC.

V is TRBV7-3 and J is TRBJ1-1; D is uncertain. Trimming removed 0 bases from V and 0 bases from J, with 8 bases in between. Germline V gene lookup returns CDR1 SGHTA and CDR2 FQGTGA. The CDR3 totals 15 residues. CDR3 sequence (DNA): TGTGCCAGCAGCTTAACTCCAGACATGAACACTGAAGCTTTCTTT. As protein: CASSLTPDMNTEAFF.

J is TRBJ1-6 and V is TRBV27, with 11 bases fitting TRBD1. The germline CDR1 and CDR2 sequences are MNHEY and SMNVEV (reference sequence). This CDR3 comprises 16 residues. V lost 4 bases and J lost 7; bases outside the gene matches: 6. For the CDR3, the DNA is TGTGCCAGCAGTTGGGACAGGGGGAGTGGGAATTCACCCCTCCACTTT. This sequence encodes CASSWDRGSGNSPLHF.

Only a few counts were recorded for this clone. DNA of the CDR3: TGTGCCATCAGCCAGAGCGAAGGTCAAGAGACCCAGTACTTC. This sequence encodes CAISQSEGQETQYF. The chain links TRBV10-3 to TRBJ2-5; D gene unclear. Trimming stripped 6 bases from V and 2 bases from J, with 13 bases between. Germline lookup yields CDR1 ENHRY and CDR2 SYGVKD. The CDR3 is made up of 14 amino acids.

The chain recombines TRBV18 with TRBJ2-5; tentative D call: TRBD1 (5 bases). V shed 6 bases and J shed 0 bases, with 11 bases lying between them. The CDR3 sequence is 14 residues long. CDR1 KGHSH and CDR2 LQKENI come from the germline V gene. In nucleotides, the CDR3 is TGTGCCAGCTCCCGCCAGGGCCACCAAGAGACCCAGTACTTC. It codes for CASSRQGHQETQYF.

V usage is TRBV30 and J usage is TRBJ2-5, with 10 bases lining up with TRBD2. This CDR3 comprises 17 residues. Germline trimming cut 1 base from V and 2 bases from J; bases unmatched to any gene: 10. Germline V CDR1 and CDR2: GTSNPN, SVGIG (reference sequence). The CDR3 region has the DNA TGTGCCTGGAGTGCTGCTGAAGCGGGGGGGCGACAAGAGACCCAGTACTTC. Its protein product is CAWSAAEAGGRQETQYF. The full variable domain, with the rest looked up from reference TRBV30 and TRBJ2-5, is SQTIHQWPATLVQPVGSPLSLECTVEGTSNPNLYWYRQAAGRGLQLLFYSVGIGQISSEVPQNLSASRPQDRQFILSSKKLLLSDSGFYLCAWSAAEAGGRQETQYFGPGTRLLVL.

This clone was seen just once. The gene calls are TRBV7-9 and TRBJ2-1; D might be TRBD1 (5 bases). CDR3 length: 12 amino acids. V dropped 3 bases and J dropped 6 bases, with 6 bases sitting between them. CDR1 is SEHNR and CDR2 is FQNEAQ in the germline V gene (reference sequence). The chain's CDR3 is CASSFDSNEQFF. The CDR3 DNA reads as TGTGCCAGCAGCTTCGACAGCAATGAGCAGTTCTTC.

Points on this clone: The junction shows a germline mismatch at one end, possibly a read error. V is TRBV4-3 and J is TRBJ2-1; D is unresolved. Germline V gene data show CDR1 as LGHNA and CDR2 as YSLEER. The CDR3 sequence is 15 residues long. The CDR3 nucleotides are TGCGCCAGCAGCCCCCGTCACACCTCCGACAATGAGCAGTTCTTC. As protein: CASSPRHTSDNEQFF.

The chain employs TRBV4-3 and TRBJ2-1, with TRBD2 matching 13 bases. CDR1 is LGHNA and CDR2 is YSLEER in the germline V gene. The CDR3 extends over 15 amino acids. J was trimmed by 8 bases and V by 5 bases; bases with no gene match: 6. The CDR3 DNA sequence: TGCGCCAGCAGCATCACTAGCGGGGGGGCCTATGAGCAGTTCTTC. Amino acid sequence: CASSITSGGAYEQFF.

The CDR3 spells CASSEASAGENYGYTF. CDR3 DNA: TGTGCCAGCAGTGAAGCTTCGGCAGGGGAGAACTATGGCTACACCTTC. The chain recombines TRBV2 with TRBJ1-2, with a weak D call TRBD1 (6 bases). The CDR3 is 16 amino acids. Per the germline V gene, CDR1 is SNHLY and CDR2 is FYNNEI. V shed 0 bases and J shed 2 bases, with 13 bases lying between them.

CDR3 sequence reads: CASSLRTGTPYEQYF. As DNA, the CDR3 is TGTGCCAGTAGTCTCAGGACAGGTACTCCCTACGAGCAGTACTTC. V usage is TRBV19 and J usage is TRBJ2-7; 7 positions agree with TRBD1. Trimming took 5 bases from V and 2 from J; bases not matched to a gene: 9. From germline, CDR1 is LNHDA and CDR2 SQIVND (reference sequence). The CDR3 totals 15 residues.

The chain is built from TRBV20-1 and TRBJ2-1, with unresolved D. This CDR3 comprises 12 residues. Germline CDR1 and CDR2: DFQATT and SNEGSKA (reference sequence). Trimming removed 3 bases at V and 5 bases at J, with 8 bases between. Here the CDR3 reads CSASVLDNEQFF. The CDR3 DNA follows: TGCAGTGCTAGTGTCCTTGACAATGAGCAGTTCTTC.

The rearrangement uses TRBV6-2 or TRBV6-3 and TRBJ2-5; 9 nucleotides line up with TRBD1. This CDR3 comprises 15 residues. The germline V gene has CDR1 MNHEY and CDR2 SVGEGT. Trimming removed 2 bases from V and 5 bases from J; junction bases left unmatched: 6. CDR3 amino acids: CASSYGGQGSETQYF. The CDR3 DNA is TGTGCCAGCAGTTACGGGGGACAGGGTTCGGAGACCCAGTACTTC.

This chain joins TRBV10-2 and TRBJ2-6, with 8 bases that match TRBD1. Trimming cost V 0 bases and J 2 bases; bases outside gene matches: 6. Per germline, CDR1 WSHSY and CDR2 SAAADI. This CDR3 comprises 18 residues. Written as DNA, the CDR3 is TGCGCCAGCAGTGAGTCTTGGGCAGGGGGCGCTGGGGCCAACGTCCTGACTTTC. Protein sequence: CASSESWAGGAGANVLTF.

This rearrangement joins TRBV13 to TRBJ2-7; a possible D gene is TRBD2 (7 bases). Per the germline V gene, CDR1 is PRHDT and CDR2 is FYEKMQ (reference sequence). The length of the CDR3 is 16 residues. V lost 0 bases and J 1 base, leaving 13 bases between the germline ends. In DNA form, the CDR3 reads TGTGCCAGCAGCTTAGGAGGGGGGGTTGCGTCCTACGAGCAGTACTTC. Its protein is CASSLGGGVASYEQYF.

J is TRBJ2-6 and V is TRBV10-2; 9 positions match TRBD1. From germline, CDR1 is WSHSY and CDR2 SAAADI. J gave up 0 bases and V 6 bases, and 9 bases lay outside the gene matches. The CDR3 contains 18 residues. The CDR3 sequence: CASSDPGQGASGANVLTF. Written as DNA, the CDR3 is TGCGCCAGCAGCGACCCGGGACAGGGCGCCTCTGGGGCCAACGTCCTGACTTTC.

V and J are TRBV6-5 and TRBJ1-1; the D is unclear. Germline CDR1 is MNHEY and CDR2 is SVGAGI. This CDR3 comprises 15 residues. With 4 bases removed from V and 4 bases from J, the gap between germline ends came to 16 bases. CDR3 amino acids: CASSSGLVGITEAFF. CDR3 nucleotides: TGTGCCAGCAGTTCAGGACTCGTAGGGATCACTGAAGCTTTCTTT.

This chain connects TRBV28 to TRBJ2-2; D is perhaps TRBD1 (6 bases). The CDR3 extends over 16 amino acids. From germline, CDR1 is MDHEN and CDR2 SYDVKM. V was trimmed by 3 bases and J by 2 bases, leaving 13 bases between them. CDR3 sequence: CASSLGQGFNTGELFF. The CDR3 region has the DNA TGTGCCAGCAGTTTGGGTCAGGGGTTCAACACCGGGGAGCTGTTTTTT.